This T cell receptor (beta chain) was profiled in a study of response to subunit inactivated influenza vaccine. Whole-study findings and limits: The authors put forward the suggestion that each seasonal influenza vaccination may bring in only a limited number of new T cells.

For this clonotype: Its target is not known.

The CDR3 is made up of 14 amino acids. V was shortened by 3 bases and J by 4 bases, with 10 bases between the two germline ends. The germline CDR1 and CDR2 sequences are SNHLY and FYNNEI. TCRdb ran MiXCR on the RT-PCR reads and lists one entry per CDR3 protein. The sample has about 570,000 distinct CDR3 sequences, 12% seen once; the top ten hold approximately 10%. The sequence was collected from a man in his fifties who received an inactivated influenza vaccine. The rearrangement joins TRBV2 to TRBJ2-1; D uncertain. Specimen: PBMCs from blood, collected on the day of vaccination. In nucleotides, the CDR3 is TGTGCCAGCAGTGACCTGACACAGTACAATGAGCAGTTCTTC. It is translated as CASSDLTQYNEQFF.